These 26 T cell receptor beta chains were sequenced from one sample in a study of cytomegalovirus exposure and HLA in healthy donors. The PCR was carried out with 60 Vbeta primers and 13 Jbeta primers. The assay was immunoSEQ multiplex PCR, and TCRdb's table has in-frame clones only and misses some. The sample consists of more than 90,000 clones, around 78% of them appearing once. Input material: PBMCs. The receptors were sampled from a man aged 25-40 years in good health and CMV-seronegative.

This sequence joins TRBV7-2 and TRBJ2-7; D remains ambiguous. Looked up from germline, CDR1 is SGHTA and CDR2 is FQGNSA. Trimming cost V 2 bases and J 6 bases, with 8 bases left between them. The CDR3 has 12 residues. In DNA form, the CDR3 reads TGTGCCAGCAGCTTATATGGAGTCGAGCAGTACTTC. Amino acid sequence: CASSLYGVEQYF.

This chain joins TRBV11-2 and TRBJ2-7, with 8 bases lining up with TRBD1. Germline V lookup: CDR1 SGHAT, CDR2 FQNNGV. J was trimmed by 5 bases and V by 6 bases; bases with no gene match: 6. The CDR3 spans 13 residues. The CDR3 region is CASSSTGGDEQYF. Here the CDR3 DNA reads TGTGCCAGCAGTTCCACAGGGGGTGACGAGCAGTACTTC.

This chain links TRBV9 with TRBJ2-7; the D gene is possibly TRBD2 (6 bases). Trimming took 6 bases from V and 0 from J, leaving 16 bases between them. CDR3 length: 15 amino acids. Germline V gene sequence: CDR1 SGDLS, CDR2 YYNGEE. The CDR3 is CASNPRGTRSYEQYF. Here the CDR3 DNA reads TGTGCCAGCAACCCCCGGGGGACCCGCTCCTACGAGCAGTACTTC. Looking up the rest from reference TRBV9 and TRBJ2-7 gives the full variable domain: DSGVTQTPKHLITATGQRVTLRCSPRSGDLSVYWYQQSLDQGLQFLIQYYNGEERAKGNILERFSAQQFPDLHSELNLSSLELGDSALYFCASNPRGTRSYEQYFGPGTRLTVT.

This chain connects TRBV27 to TRBJ2-1; D may be TRBD1 (6 bases). V lost 5 bases and J lost 2, with 16 bases in between. CDR1 is MNHEY, CDR2 SMNVEV, per germline (reference sequence). This CDR3 comprises 16 residues. CDR3 coding DNA: TGTGCCAGCAGTGACCACAGGGTGGATACCTACAATGAGCAGTTCTTC. Amino acid sequence: CASSDHRVDTYNEQFF.

The chain has TRBV2 and TRBJ1-4; tentative D call: TRBD1 (6 bases). The germline V and J ends were trimmed by 4 bases and 3 bases, with 9 bases remaining between them. The CDR3 spans 14 residues. The germline gives CDR1 SNHLY, CDR2 FYNNEI. The CDR3 loop is CASSVQGSNEKLFF. For the CDR3, the DNA is TGTGCCAGCAGTGTACAGGGTTCTAATGAAAAACTGTTTTTT.

V and J are TRBV7-3 and TRBJ1-1; no clear D gene. V was trimmed by 5 bases and J by 1 base, leaving 11 bases between them. The CDR3 has 14 amino acids. The germline CDR1 and CDR2 sequences are SGHTA and FQGTGA. CDR3 in amino acids: CASSPTEGNTEAFF. In DNA, the CDR3 is TGTGCCAGCAGCCCAACGGAGGGGAACACTGAAGCTTTCTTT.

This chain uses TRBV19 with TRBJ2-1, with 8 bases that match TRBD2. Germline CDR1 is LNHDA and CDR2 is SQIVND (reference sequence). V trimming: 5 bases; J trimming: 0 bases; junction bases outside the gene matches: 9. This CDR3 is built from 17 residues. Written as DNA, the CDR3 is TGTGCCAGTAGTCCGATGACTAGCGCTAGCTCCTACAATGAGCAGTTCTTC. As protein: CASSPMTSASSYNEQFF.

J is TRBJ2-2 and V is TRBV6-5; TRBD2 might be the D (5 bases). The CDR3 extends over 15 amino acids. Germline loops: CDR1 MNHEY, CDR2 SVGAGI. V lost 6 bases to trimming and J lost 4 bases, with 15 bases between them. CDR3 amino acids: CASREVGEPTGELFF. The CDR3 coding sequence is TGTGCCAGCAGGGAGGTTGGGGAGCCCACCGGGGAGCTGTTTTTT.

The chain combines TRBV29-1 with TRBJ1-2, with TRBD1 matching over 7 bases. The CDR3 loop spans 12 amino acids. V was clipped by 7 bases and J by 3 bases; unmatched bases: 5. The germline V gene encodes CDR1 SQVTM and CDR2 ANQGSEA. The CDR3 coding sequence is TGCAGCGCTACCGGACAGGACTATGGCTACACCTTC. Protein sequence: CSATGQDYGYTF.

The rearrangement links TRBV7-3 to TRBJ2-5, with TRBD1 as a possible D gene (6 bases). Trimming took 3 bases from V and 4 from J, leaving 12 bases between them. Looked up from germline, CDR1 is SGHTA and CDR2 is FQGTGA. The CDR3 extends over 14 amino acids. DNA for the CDR3: TGTGCCAGCAGCTTCACAGGGATGGTAGAGACCCAGTACTTC. Amino acids: CASSFTGMVETQYF.

The chain combines TRBV27 with TRBJ2-1, with D unclear. Deletions cut 7 bases from V and 7 bases from J, with 14 bases between. Germline lookup yields CDR1 MNHEY and CDR2 SMNVEV (reference sequence). The CDR3 runs to 13 residues. Written as DNA, the CDR3 is TGTGCCAGCACCCCCCCTTTCGGGAATGAGCAGTTCTTC. This codes for CASTPPFGNEQFF.

The rearrangement joins TRBV2 to TRBJ1-2; 8 bases align to TRBD1. CDR1 is SNHLY, CDR2 FYNNEI, per germline. Losses at the gene ends were 6 bases for V and 2 bases for J; bases not matched to a gene: 11. CDR3 length equals 16 residues. CDR3 residues: CASSPGQAINNYGYTF. The CDR3 DNA reads TGTGCCAGCAGCCCGGGACAGGCTATCAACAACTATGGCTACACCTTC.

The CDR3 nucleotides read TGTGCCAGCAGTTACGGGGGGGACACTGAAGCTTTCTTT. Protein product: CASSYGGDTEAFF. The J gene is TRBJ1-1, the V gene TRBV6-5; D perhaps matches TRBD1 (5 bases). Germline-derived CDR1 and CDR2 are MNHEY and SVGAGI. With 2 bases removed from V and 3 bases from J, the gap between germline ends came to 7 bases. The CDR3 runs to 13 residues.

This chain links TRBV14 with TRBJ2-5, with TRBD2 matching over 9 bases. J was trimmed by 4 bases and V by 2 bases; bases with no gene match: 2. This CDR3 comprises 14 residues. Germline-derived CDR1 and CDR2 are SGHDN and FVKESK. CDR3 loop: CASSQLAGRETQYF. In DNA form, the CDR3 reads TGTGCCAGCAGCCAACTAGCGGGAAGAGAGACCCAGTACTTC.

This clone was counted only a few times. This chain connects TRBV6-1 to TRBJ2-7; D perhaps matches TRBD2 (5 bases). Trimming took off 0 bases at V and 5 bases at J, with 8 bases between the two ends. Germline CDR1 MNHNS, CDR2 SASEGT. The CDR3 has 13 amino acids. CDR3 sequence (DNA): TGTGCCAGCAGTGAAGCGCTCGGGGACGAGCAGTACTTC. It encodes CASSEALGDEQYF.

The chain couples TRBV29-1 to TRBJ1-2, with 8 bases lining up with TRBD1. Germline assignment: CDR1 SQVTM and CDR2 ANQGSEA. V lost 3 bases, J lost 7 bases, and 13 bases stayed unmatched. The CDR3 is 15 residues long. DNA of the CDR3: TGCAGCGTTGAGAAACTGGGACAGGCCGGTTTTGGCTACACCTTC. Protein sequence: CSVEKLGQAGFGYTF.

V gene TRBV4-1 combines with J gene TRBJ2-1; tentative D call: TRBD2 (5 bases). CDR3 length: 17 residues. Trimming took off 1 base at V and 1 base at J, with 14 bases between the two ends. Looked up from germline, CDR1 is MGHRA and CDR2 is YSYEKL. CDR3 sequence: CASSQGSDYQSYNEQFF. The CDR3 nucleotides are TGCGCCAGCAGCCAAGGTTCCGACTACCAATCCTACAATGAGCAGTTCTTC.

The V gene is TRBV7-2, the J gene TRBJ2-7, with D tentatively TRBD1 (5 bases). Germline V gives CDR1 SGHTA, CDR2 FQGNSA. The V end lost 5 bases, the J end lost 0 bases, and 11 bases lay between the germline ends. The CDR3 contains 14 residues. CDR3 residues: CASSKEGASYEQYF. As DNA, the CDR3 is TGTGCCAGCAGCAAGGAAGGGGCCTCCTACGAGCAGTACTTC.

A few counts support this clone. The genes are TRBV6-1 and TRBJ1-1; D is ambiguous. The CDR3 is 14 amino acids. Germline V lookup: CDR1 MNHNS, CDR2 SASEGT. With 6 bases removed from V and 1 base from J, the gap between germline ends came to 12 bases. The CDR3 sequence: CASSRTGANTEAFF. The CDR3 DNA is TGTGCCAGCAGCCGGACGGGAGCGAACACTGAAGCTTTCTTT.

This clone was detected only once. V gene TRBV10-3 combines with J gene TRBJ1-5; unclear D gene. The CDR3 consists of 16 residues. V lost 2 bases and J lost 0, with 11 bases in between. Germline loops: CDR1 ENHRY, CDR2 SYGVKD. CDR3 region: CAISEVRVYSNQPQHF. CDR3 nucleotide sequence: TGTGCCATCAGTGAGGTGAGAGTATATAGCAATCAGCCCCAGCATTTT.

This clone has more than one count but fewer than ten. CDR3 region: CASTGTGISNQPQHF. DNA of the CDR3: TGTGCCAGCACCGGGACAGGGATTTCCAATCAGCCCCAGCATTTT. The gene calls are TRBV6-1 and TRBJ1-5, with 9 positions matching TRBD1. With 7 bases clipped from V and 3 bases from J, the junction kept 7 bases outside the gene matches. The CDR3 contains 15 residues. Germline lookup yields CDR1 MNHNS and CDR2 SASEGT.

V gene TRBV2 combines with J gene TRBJ2-3; TRBD1 agrees at 7 bases. Germline CDR1 SNHLY, CDR2 FYNNEI. V was clipped by 5 bases and J by 9 bases; unmatched bases: 11. This CDR3 has 14 amino acids. The CDR3 reads CASSPDRASGTQYF. As DNA, the CDR3 is TGTGCCAGCAGTCCTGACAGGGCTTCAGGAACGCAGTATTTT.

This chain uses TRBV4-2 with TRBJ2-5; 13 nucleotides match TRBD2. After removal of 5 bases from V and 4 bases from J, the junction contained 4 bases not matched to a gene. The CDR3 loop spans 15 amino acids. Germline V gene data show CDR1 as LGHNA and CDR2 as YNFKEQ. The CDR3 DNA follows: TGTGCCAGCAGCGCACTAGCGGGGGGGCTAGAGACCCAGTACTTC. It encodes CASSALAGGLETQYF.

The rearrangement uses TRBV6-4 and TRBJ1-2, with TRBD1 identical over 9 bases. Germline assignment: CDR1 MRHNA and CDR2 SNTAGT. V trimming: 3 bases; J trimming: 5 bases; junction bases outside the gene matches: 1. The CDR3 loop spans 13 amino acids. For the CDR3, the DNA is TGTGCCAGCAGTGATGGGACAGGGTATGGCTACACCTTC. As protein: CASSDGTGYGYTF.

This clone was found a few times. The CDR3 sequence is CASSEVVAVVNQPQHF. The CDR3 region has the DNA TGTGCCAGCAGTGAGGTCGTGGCAGTCGTGAATCAGCCCCAGCATTTT. The gene calls are TRBV2 and TRBJ1-5; no clear D gene. CDR3 length equals 16 residues. CDR1 and CDR2 (germline): SNHLY, FYNNEI. The V and J ends lost 3 bases and 4 bases respectively, with 16 bases between them. Together with reference TRBV2 and TRBJ1-5, the CDR3 gives the full variable domain: EPEVTQTPSHQVTQMGQEVILRCVPISNHLYFYWYRQILGQKVEFLVSFYNNEISEKSEIFDDQFSVERPDGSNFTLKIRSTKLEDSAMYFCASSEVVAVVNQPQHFGDGTRLSIL.

This clone was seen once. Other DNA sequences in this specimen translate into the identical CDR3. V usage is TRBV9 and J usage is TRBJ2-3; 7 bases map to TRBD2. The CDR3 runs to 16 residues. Germline CDR1 and CDR2: SGDLS and YYNGEE. V lost 2 bases and J lost 4; bases outside the gene matches: 10. The CDR3 DNA reads TGTGCCAGCAGCGTCGAAGCGGGACTTATGGCAGATACGCAGTATTTT. This codes for CASSVEAGLMADTQYF.